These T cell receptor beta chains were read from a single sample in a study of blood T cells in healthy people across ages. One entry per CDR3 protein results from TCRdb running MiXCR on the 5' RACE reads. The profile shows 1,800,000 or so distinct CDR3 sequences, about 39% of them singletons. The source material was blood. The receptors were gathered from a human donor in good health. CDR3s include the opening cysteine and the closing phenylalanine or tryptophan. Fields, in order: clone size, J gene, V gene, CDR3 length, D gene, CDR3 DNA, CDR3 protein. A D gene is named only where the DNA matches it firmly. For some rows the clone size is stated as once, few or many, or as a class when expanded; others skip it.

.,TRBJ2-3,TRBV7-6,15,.,TGTGCCAGCAGCTTTCCGGGACTTTCCACAGATACGCAGTATTTT,CASSFPGLSTDTQYF
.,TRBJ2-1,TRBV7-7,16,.,TGTGCCAGCAGCCCACGGACCCCTGCAATCCACAATGAGCAGTTCTTC,CASSPRTPAIHNEQFF
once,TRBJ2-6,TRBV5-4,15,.,TGTGCCAGCAGCTTGGACAGATCTGTGGCCAACGTCCTGACTTTC,CASSLDRSVANVLTF
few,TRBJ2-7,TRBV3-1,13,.,TGTGCCAGCAGCCAATCGGTACAGGGAGAGCAGTACTTC,CASSQSVQGEQYF
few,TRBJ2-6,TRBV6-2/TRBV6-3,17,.,TGTGCCAGCAGTTACTCGAGCAGGCCATCTGGGGCCAACGTCCTGACTTTC,CASSYSSRPSGANVLTF
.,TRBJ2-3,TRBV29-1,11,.,TGCAGCGTTGAAAACAGGGTACTCCAGTATTTT,CSVENRVLQYF
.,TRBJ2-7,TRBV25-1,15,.,TGTGCCAGCAGTGAATGGGGACGGGGAGTCTGCGAGCAGTACTTC,CASSEWGRGVCEQYF
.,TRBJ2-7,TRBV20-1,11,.,TGCAGTACTAGCTTACATAACGAGCAGTACTTC,CSTSLHNEQYF
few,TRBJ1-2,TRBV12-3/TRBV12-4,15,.,TGTGCCAGCAACCCATTTGGAGGGGTCACATATGGCTACACCTTC,CASNPFGGVTYGYTF
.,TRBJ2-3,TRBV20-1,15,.,TGCAGTGCTAGAGATTTTTCGCGTGTCGCAGATACGCAGTATTTT,CSARDFSRVADTQYF
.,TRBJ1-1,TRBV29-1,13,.,TGCAGCGTGGCTTTCGGGGGAAACACTGAAGCTTTCTTT,CSVAFGGNTEAFF
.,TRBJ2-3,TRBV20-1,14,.,TGCAGTGCTGAACGGGGACTGGGCACAGATACGCAGTATTTT,CSAERGLGTDTQYF